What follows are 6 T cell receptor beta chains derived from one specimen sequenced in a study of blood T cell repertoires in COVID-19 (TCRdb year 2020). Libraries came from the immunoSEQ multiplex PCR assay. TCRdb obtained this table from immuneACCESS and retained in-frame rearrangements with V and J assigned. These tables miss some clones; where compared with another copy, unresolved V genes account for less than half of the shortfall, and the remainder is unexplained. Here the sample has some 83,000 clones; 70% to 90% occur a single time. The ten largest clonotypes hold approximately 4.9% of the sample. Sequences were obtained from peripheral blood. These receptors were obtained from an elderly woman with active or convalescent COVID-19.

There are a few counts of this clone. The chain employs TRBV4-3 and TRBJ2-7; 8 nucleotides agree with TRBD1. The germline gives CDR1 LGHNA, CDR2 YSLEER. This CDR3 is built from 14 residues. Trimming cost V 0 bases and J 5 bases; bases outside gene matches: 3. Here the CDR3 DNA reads TGCGCCAGCAGCCAAGAGGCAGGGGGCCACGAGCAGTACTTC. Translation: CASSQEAGGHEQYF.

CDR3 sequence reads: CASSPRTSGGSYEQYF. Here the CDR3 DNA reads TGTGCCAGCAGCCCCCGGACTAGCGGGGGGTCCTACGAGCAGTACTTC. This chain uses TRBV3-1 (or the pseudogene TRBV3-2) with TRBJ2-7; 14 bases agree with TRBD2. V was pared by 4 bases and J by 1 base, with 3 bases of the junction left unmatched. The CDR3 spans 16 residues. Per the germline V gene, CDR1 is LGHDT and CDR2 is YNNKEL (reference sequence).

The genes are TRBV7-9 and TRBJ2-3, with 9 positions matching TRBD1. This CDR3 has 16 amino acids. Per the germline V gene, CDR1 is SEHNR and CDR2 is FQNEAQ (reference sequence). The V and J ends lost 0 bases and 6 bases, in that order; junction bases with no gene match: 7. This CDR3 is CASSLAWDRAGDTQYF. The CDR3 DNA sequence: TGTGCCAGCAGCTTAGCGTGGGACAGGGCAGGGGATACGCAGTATTTT. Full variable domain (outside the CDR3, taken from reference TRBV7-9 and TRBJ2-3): DTGVSQNPRHKITKRGQNVTFRCDPISEHNRLYWYRQTLGQGPEFLTYFQNEAQLEKSRLLSDRFSAERPKGSFSTLEIQRTEQGDSAMYLCASSLAWDRAGDTQYFGPGTRLTVL.

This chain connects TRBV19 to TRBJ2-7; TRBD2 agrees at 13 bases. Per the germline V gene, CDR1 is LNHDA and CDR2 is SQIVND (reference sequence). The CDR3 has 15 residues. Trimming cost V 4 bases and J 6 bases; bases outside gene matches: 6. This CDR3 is CASSKAGTSGTEQYF. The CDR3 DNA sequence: TGTGCCAGTAGTAAAGCCGGGACTAGCGGGACCGAGCAGTACTTC.

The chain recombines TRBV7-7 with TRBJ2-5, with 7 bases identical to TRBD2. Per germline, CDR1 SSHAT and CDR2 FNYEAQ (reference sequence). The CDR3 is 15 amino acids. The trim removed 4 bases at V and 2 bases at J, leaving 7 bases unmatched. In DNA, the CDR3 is TGTGCCAGCAGCTCTCTCGCGGGGGATCAAGAGACCCAGTACTTC. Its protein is CASSSLAGDQETQYF.

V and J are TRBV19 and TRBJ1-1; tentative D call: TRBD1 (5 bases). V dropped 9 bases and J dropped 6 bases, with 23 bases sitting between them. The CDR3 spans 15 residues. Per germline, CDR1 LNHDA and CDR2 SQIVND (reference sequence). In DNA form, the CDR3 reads TGTGCCAGCCAACAGATCGGGGGTTCTATCTCTGAAGCTTTCTTT. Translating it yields CASQQIGGSISEAFF. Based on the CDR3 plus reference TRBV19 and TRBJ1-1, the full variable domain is DGGITQSPKYLFRKEGQNVTLSCEQNLNHDAMYWYRQDPGQGLRLIYYSQIVNDFQKGDIAEGYSVSREKKESFPLTVTSAQKNPTAFYLCASQQIGGSISEAFFGQGTRLTVV.